One sample yielded the 9 T cell receptor beta chains listed below, sequenced in a study of T cell changes during pregnancy in multiple sclerosis. Assay: immunoSEQ multiplex PCR; the TCRdb copy retains only in-frame clones and omits some. This table holds approximately 90,000 clones, about 93% found once. The sequences come from peripheral blood, collected in the third trimester of pregnancy. These receptor sequences come from a female donor with multiple sclerosis, enrolled in a pregnancy study.

The chain uses TRBV5-6 and TRBJ2-7; D is unclear. In germline, CDR1 is SGHDT, CDR2 YYEEEE. The CDR3 spans 14 residues. With 1 base removed from V and 0 bases from J, the gap between germline ends came to 8 bases. The CDR3 reads CASSLLRFSYEQYF. The CDR3 DNA reads as TGTGCCAGCAGCTTGTTGAGGTTCTCCTACGAGCAGTACTTC.

This clone has just a few counts. This chain joins TRBV5-1 and TRBJ1-3; D not resolved. V dropped 1 base and J dropped 0 bases, with 11 bases sitting between them. The CDR3 length is 16 residues. Per the germline V gene, CDR1 is SGHRS and CDR2 is YFSETQ. The CDR3 here is CASSLNGISSGNTIYF. CDR3 DNA sequence: TGCGCCAGCAGCTTGAATGGCATCAGCTCTGGAAACACCATATATTTT. The whole variable domain, filled in from reference TRBV5-1 and TRBJ1-3, reads KAGVTQTPRYLIKTRGQQVTLSCSPISGHRSVSWYQQTPGQGLQFLFEYFSETQRNKGNFPGRFSGRQFSNSRSEMNVSTLELGDSALYLCASSLNGISSGNTIYFGEGSWLTVV.

J is TRBJ2-3 and V is TRBV6-4; D possibly corresponds to TRBD2 (5 bases). The CDR3 has 15 amino acids. The V and J ends lost 6 bases and 1 base respectively, with 14 bases between them. Germline V gene lookup returns CDR1 MRHNA and CDR2 SNTAGT. The CDR3 nucleotides read TGTGCCAGCAGCCTTACTAGTGGGGGCACAGATACGCAGTATTTT. Its protein is CASSLTSGGTDTQYF.

This chain connects TRBV19 to TRBJ2-7; weak D call: TRBD2 (6 bases). The CDR3 loop spans 12 amino acids. CDR1 and CDR2 (germline): LNHDA, SQIVND (reference sequence). Between the trimmed V and J ends, which lost 6 bases and 5 bases, there was a span of 11 bases. CDR3 amino acids: CASSPEGHEQYF. The CDR3 region has the DNA TGTGCCAGTAGCCCGGAGGGCCACGAGCAGTACTTC.

The rearrangement uses TRBV5-6 and TRBJ2-7; a possible D gene is TRBD2 (5 bases). Trimming left V 2 bases short and J 7 bases short, with 16 bases between. This CDR3 spans 14 amino acids. CDR1 and CDR2 (germline): SGHDT, YYEEEE. CDR3 sequence reads: CASSFGNGIGEQYF. For the CDR3, the DNA is TGTGCCAGCAGCTTTGGAAACGGGATCGGGGAGCAGTACTTC.

By share of the sample, this clone is medium-sized. The chain employs TRBV4-2 and TRBJ2-5; 14 bases line up with TRBD2. CDR1 is LGHNA and CDR2 is YNFKEQ in the germline V gene. Trimming removed 1 base from V and 4 bases from J; junction bases left unmatched: 2. The CDR3 consists of 16 residues. In DNA, the CDR3 is TGTGCCAGCAGCCAAGGACTAGCGGGAGGGCCAGAGACCCAGTACTTC. Its protein is CASSQGLAGGPETQYF.

The chain couples TRBV28 to TRBJ2-5, with D perhaps matching TRBD2 (6 bases). Germline V gene data show CDR1 as MDHEN and CDR2 as SYDVKM. V was trimmed by 3 bases and J by 9 bases, leaving 32 bases between them. The CDR3 has 19 amino acids. As DNA, the CDR3 is TGTGCCAGCAGTTTTCCCGGGACTTCCTCCGATAGGGTCCTCGGGGCCCAGTACTTC. Translated, it gives CASSFPGTSSDRVLGAQYF.

The V call is TRBV5-4, the J call TRBJ2-1; TRBD2 agrees at 13 bases. The length of the CDR3 is 19 residues. Unmatched junction bases numbered 18, after V lost 4 bases and J lost 8 bases. From germline, CDR1 is SGHNT and CDR2 YYREEE (reference sequence). In DNA form, the CDR3 reads TGTGCCAGCAGCCCCCAAGGTGGAGTGCGGACTAGCGGGAGCCATGAGCAGTTCTTC. It codes for CASSPQGGVRTSGSHEQFF.

The chain combines TRBV7-6 with TRBJ2-1, with D uncertain. V was trimmed by 6 bases and J by 1 base, leaving 10 bases between them. The CDR3 contains 14 residues. Germline-derived CDR1 and CDR2 are SGHVS and FNYEAQ. CDR3 loop: CASSSVNSYNEQFF. DNA for the CDR3: TGTGCCAGCAGTTCGGTAAATTCCTACAATGAGCAGTTCTTC.